These T cell receptor beta chains were read from a single sample in a study of beta chain features in type 1 diabetes. Produced via immunoSEQ multiplex PCR; TCRdb's table is partial and in-frame only. The table lists around 450,000 clones, approximately 10% of them singletons. The sequenced sample consisted of naive CD4+ T cells from blood. The receptors come from a woman aged 18-29 years in good health. CDR3s include the opening cysteine and the closing phenylalanine or tryptophan. Fields, in order: D gene, J gene, V gene, clone size, CDR3 protein, CDR3 DNA. D genes are given only for firm matches. The size field is filled for only some rows; it gives once, few, many or a size class.

d_call: TRBD1; j_call: TRBJ1-2; v_call: TRBV19; clone_size: few; cdr3_aa: CASSTGEGVYGYTF; cdr3_nt: TGTGCCAGTAGCACAGGGGAAGGAGTCTATGGCTACACCTTC
d_call: TRBD2; j_call: TRBJ2-7; v_call: TRBV9; clone_size: few; cdr3_aa: CASSATSGSGDEQYF; cdr3_nt: TGTGCCAGCAGCGCGACTAGCGGGAGCGGCGATGAGCAGTACTTC
d_call: NA; j_call: TRBJ2-4; v_call: TRBV25-1; clone_size: NA; cdr3_aa: CASRPSQGAKNIQYF; cdr3_nt: TGTGCCAGCAGGCCATCTCAGGGGGCCAAAAACATTCAGTACTTC
d_call: NA; j_call: TRBJ1-4; v_call: TRBV11-1; clone_size: few; cdr3_aa: CASRATATNEKLFF; cdr3_nt: TGTGCGAGCAGAGCAACAGCAACTAATGAAAAACTGTTTTTT
d_call: TRBD2; j_call: TRBJ2-7; v_call: TRBV29-1; clone_size: few; cdr3_aa: CSVGTSGRRYEQYF; cdr3_nt: TGCAGCGTGGGGACTAGCGGGAGAAGATACGAGCAGTACTTC
d_call: NA; j_call: TRBJ2-5; v_call: TRBV2; clone_size: few; cdr3_aa: CASTSQRETQYF; cdr3_nt: TGTGCCAGCACTTCTCAGCGGGAGACCCAGTACTTC
d_call: NA; j_call: TRBJ1-2; v_call: TRBV5-1; clone_size: NA; cdr3_aa: CASSLARDDGYTF; cdr3_nt: TGCGCCAGCAGCTTGGCCAGGGATGATGGCTACACCTTC
d_call: NA; j_call: TRBJ2-1; v_call: TRBV5-6; clone_size: NA; cdr3_aa: CASSYPPSVSEQFF; cdr3_nt: TGTGCCAGCAGTTATCCTCCTAGCGTCAGTGAGCAGTTCTTC
d_call: NA; j_call: TRBJ2-7; v_call: TRBV25-1; clone_size: NA; cdr3_aa: CASHGGGDHYEQYF; cdr3_nt: TGTGCCAGCCACGGCGGCGGGGACCACTACGAGCAGTACTTC
d_call: NA; j_call: TRBJ1-2; v_call: TRBV2; clone_size: NA; cdr3_aa: CASSVGGLGYGYTF; cdr3_nt: TGTGCCAGCAGTGTAGGCGGGCTAGGGTATGGCTACACCTTC
d_call: NA; j_call: TRBJ1-2; v_call: TRBV2; clone_size: few; cdr3_aa: CASRRDYYGYTF; cdr3_nt: TGTGCCAGCAGGCGGGACTACTATGGCTACACCTTC
d_call: NA; j_call: TRBJ2-1; v_call: TRBV7-6; clone_size: few; cdr3_aa: CASSNTGFNEQFF; cdr3_nt: TGTGCCAGCAGCAACACAGGTTTCAATGAGCAGTTCTTC
d_call: TRBD2; j_call: TRBJ2-5; v_call: TRBV7-6; clone_size: few; cdr3_aa: CASRPRLAGGQETQYF; cdr3_nt: TGTGCCAGCAGACCCAGACTAGCGGGGGGTCAAGAGACCCAGTACTTC
d_call: TRBD2; j_call: TRBJ2-1; v_call: TRBV25-1; clone_size: few; cdr3_aa: CASSGLLAGNEQFF; cdr3_nt: TGTGCCAGCAGTGGGCTCCTAGCGGGAAATGAGCAGTTCTTC
d_call: NA; j_call: TRBJ2-1; v_call: TRBV5-1; clone_size: NA; cdr3_aa: CASSYGRRPGINEQFF; cdr3_nt: TGCGCCAGCAGCTACGGACGGAGGCCGGGGATCAATGAGCAGTTCTTC
d_call: NA; j_call: TRBJ2-1; v_call: TRBV7-6; clone_size: few; cdr3_aa: CASSLELGVEQFF; cdr3_nt: TGTGCCAGCAGCTTAGAGTTAGGAGTTGAGCAGTTCTTC
d_call: TRBD2; j_call: TRBJ2-7; v_call: TRBV2; clone_size: few; cdr3_aa: CASSRAGGPGEQYF; cdr3_nt: TGTGCCAGCAGCAGAGCGGGAGGGCCGGGAGAGCAGTACTTC
d_call: NA; j_call: TRBJ1-4; v_call: TRBV7-6; clone_size: few; cdr3_aa: CAVRGFNEKLFF; cdr3_nt: TGTGCCGTGCGGGGATTTAATGAAAAACTGTTTTTT
d_call: NA; j_call: TRBJ2-6; v_call: TRBV4-2; clone_size: few; cdr3_aa: CASSPTRASGANVLTF; cdr3_nt: TGTGCCAGCAGCCCGACAAGGGCCTCTGGGGCCAACGTCCTGACTTTC
d_call: NA; j_call: TRBJ2-1; v_call: TRBV19; clone_size: few; cdr3_aa: CASTQGYNEQFF; cdr3_nt: TGTGCCAGTACCCAGGGGTACAATGAGCAGTTCTTC
d_call: NA; j_call: TRBJ2-7; v_call: TRBV27; clone_size: few; cdr3_aa: CASSLRAVSYEQYF; cdr3_nt: TGTGCCAGCAGTTTGCGAGCGGTCTCCTACGAGCAGTACTTC
d_call: NA; j_call: TRBJ1-2; v_call: TRBV25-1; clone_size: NA; cdr3_aa: CASSEHTGRGYTF; cdr3_nt: TGTGCCAGCAGTGAGCATACAGGGAGAGGCTACACCTTC
d_call: NA; j_call: TRBJ1-3; v_call: TRBV4-1; clone_size: NA; cdr3_aa: CASSQLGSPKVGNTIYF; cdr3_nt: TGCGCCAGCAGCCAGCTGGGCAGCCCCAAGGTTGGGAACACCATATATTTT
d_call: NA; j_call: TRBJ2-7; v_call: TRBV4-1; clone_size: NA; cdr3_aa: CASSQGPLVGTAKYEQYF; cdr3_nt: TGCGCCAGCAGCCAAGGCCCCTTAGTGGGAACAGCAAAGTACGAGCAGTACTTC
d_call: NA; j_call: TRBJ2-3; v_call: TRBV5-6; clone_size: NA; cdr3_aa: CASTRRGGTDTQYF; cdr3_nt: TGTGCCAGCACCCGGAGAGGGGGCACAGATACGCAGTATTTT
d_call: NA; j_call: TRBJ2-1; v_call: TRBV10-2; clone_size: NA; cdr3_aa: CASSESYNEQFF; cdr3_nt: TGCGCCAGCAGTGAGTCCTACAATGAGCAGTTCTTC
d_call: NA; j_call: TRBJ2-1; v_call: TRBV6-5; clone_size: NA; cdr3_aa: CASSYSVPARDEQFF; cdr3_nt: TGTGCCAGCAGTTACTCAGTCCCCGCAAGGGATGAGCAGTTCTTC
d_call: TRBD2; j_call: TRBJ2-7; v_call: TRBV27; clone_size: NA; cdr3_aa: CASSPRVGLAQAYEQYF; cdr3_nt: TGTGCCAGCAGTCCCCGCGTTGGACTAGCGCAAGCCTACGAGCAGTACTTC
d_call: TRBD2; j_call: TRBJ2-2; v_call: TRBV9; clone_size: few; cdr3_aa: CASSVVQSGGSGELFF; cdr3_nt: TGTGCCAGCAGCGTAGTACAAAGCGGGGGATCCGGGGAGCTGTTTTTT
d_call: TRBD1; j_call: TRBJ1-2; v_call: TRBV25-1; clone_size: few; cdr3_aa: CASLPGTGLGYTF; cdr3_nt: TGTGCCAGCCTTCCCGGGACAGGGCTTGGCTACACCTTC
d_call: NA; j_call: TRBJ2-6; v_call: TRBV18; clone_size: few; cdr3_aa: CASSPVWGPSGANVLTF; cdr3_nt: TGTGCCAGCTCACCAGTTTGGGGACCCTCTGGGGCCAACGTCCTGACTTTC
d_call: TRBD2; j_call: TRBJ2-3; v_call: TRBV18; clone_size: few; cdr3_aa: CASSPAGRTSLVSTDTQYF; cdr3_nt: TGTGCCAGCTCACCAGCAGGAAGGACTAGCCTGGTGAGCACAGATACGCAGTATTTT
d_call: NA; j_call: TRBJ2-7; v_call: TRBV29-1; clone_size: NA; cdr3_aa: CSGVLLGTEVYEQYF; cdr3_nt: TGCAGCGGCGTCTTACTCGGGACGGAAGTCTACGAGCAGTACTTC
d_call: NA; j_call: TRBJ2-1; v_call: TRBV11-3; clone_size: NA; cdr3_aa: CASSSNSGSSSYNEQFF; cdr3_nt: TGTGCCAGCAGCTCAAATAGCGGTTCAAGCTCCTACAATGAGCAGTTCTTC
d_call: TRBD1; j_call: TRBJ1-2; v_call: TRBV14; clone_size: NA; cdr3_aa: CASSHDRVTLGGYTF; cdr3_nt: TGTGCCAGCAGCCATGACAGGGTGACCTTGGGGGGCTACACCTTC
d_call: NA; j_call: TRBJ2-2; v_call: TRBV11-2; clone_size: few; cdr3_aa: CASSSPRENTGELFF; cdr3_nt: TGTGCCAGCAGCTCCCCCCGCGAAAACACCGGGGAGCTGTTTTTT
d_call: TRBD1; j_call: TRBJ2-5; v_call: TRBV15; clone_size: few; cdr3_aa: CATSNRGETQYF; cdr3_nt: TGTGCCACCAGCAACAGGGGAGAGACCCAGTACTTC
d_call: NA; j_call: TRBJ2-2; v_call: TRBV10-3; clone_size: NA; cdr3_aa: CAITNAVNTGELFF; cdr3_nt: TGTGCCATCACCAATGCGGTAAACACCGGGGAGCTGTTTTTT
d_call: NA; j_call: TRBJ2-3; v_call: TRBV5-1; clone_size: few; cdr3_aa: CASSLAGTQYF; cdr3_nt: TGCGCCAGCAGCTTGGCCGGTACGCAGTATTTT
d_call: TRBD1; j_call: TRBJ2-1; v_call: TRBV14; clone_size: few; cdr3_aa: CASSPYTGVLYNEQFF; cdr3_nt: TGTGCCAGCAGCCCTTATACAGGGGTCCTTTACAATGAGCAGTTCTTC
d_call: TRBD1; j_call: TRBJ2-2; v_call: TRBV7-2; clone_size: few; cdr3_aa: CASSAYRGRNTGELFF; cdr3_nt: TGTGCCAGCAGCGCATACAGGGGGCGCAACACCGGGGAGCTGTTTTTT
d_call: TRBD1; j_call: TRBJ1-1; v_call: TRBV9; clone_size: few; cdr3_aa: CASSTMTGADEAFF; cdr3_nt: TGTGCCAGCAGCACGATGACAGGGGCTGACGAAGCTTTCTTT
d_call: NA; j_call: TRBJ2-6; v_call: TRBV7-9; clone_size: few; cdr3_aa: CASSVVWSSGANVLTF; cdr3_nt: TGTGCCAGCAGCGTAGTTTGGAGCTCTGGGGCCAACGTCCTGACTTTC
d_call: NA; j_call: TRBJ2-5; v_call: TRBV2; clone_size: NA; cdr3_aa: CASTQQGGSQETQYF; cdr3_nt: TGTGCCAGCACCCAGCAGGGCGGGTCTCAAGAGACCCAGTACTTC
d_call: NA; j_call: TRBJ2-7; v_call: TRBV4-3; clone_size: many; cdr3_aa: CASSQDGSLGYEQYF; cdr3_nt: TGCGCCAGCAGCCAAGATGGTAGCCTGGGCTACGAGCAGTACTTC
d_call: TRBD2; j_call: TRBJ2-7; v_call: TRBV29-1; clone_size: NA; cdr3_aa: CSVGSGGEQYF; cdr3_nt: TGCAGCGTTGGGTCGGGAGGCGAGCAGTACTTC
d_call: TRBD1; j_call: TRBJ2-5; v_call: TRBV5-1; clone_size: few; cdr3_aa: CASSLAGGRVRETQYF; cdr3_nt: TGCGCCAGCAGTCTGGCAGGGGGCAGGGTTCGAGAGACCCAGTACTTC
d_call: NA; j_call: TRBJ2-2; v_call: TRBV7-9; clone_size: NA; cdr3_aa: CASTSAVTGELFF; cdr3_nt: TGTGCCAGCACCTCGGCGGTCACCGGGGAGCTGTTTTTT
d_call: NA; j_call: TRBJ2-1; v_call: TRBV9; clone_size: few; cdr3_aa: CASSVDGGARSYNEQFF; cdr3_nt: TGTGCCAGCAGCGTAGATGGGGGCGCAAGGTCCTACAATGAGCAGTTCTTC
d_call: TRBD2; j_call: TRBJ2-7; v_call: TRBV5-6; clone_size: NA; cdr3_aa: CASSLVFAGAYEQYF; cdr3_nt: TGTGCCAGCAGCTTGGTCTTCGCGGGGGCCTACGAGCAGTACTTC